Each of the 27 T cell receptor beta chains below was sequenced from the same sample in a study of blood T cell repertoires in COVID-19. TCRdb's copy holds only in-frame clones and misses some; the assay was immunoSEQ multiplex PCR. The sample has fewer than 130,000 clones; 65% to 80% are singletons. The sequenced material came from peripheral blood. The receptors were sampled from a woman aged 60 to 75 with acute or convalescent COVID-19.

Concerning this clone itself: A junction boundary mismatches the germline segment, possibly from a read error. Different DNA sequences within this sample yield the same CDR3. The chain links TRBV4-1 to TRBJ1-1, with D maybe TRBD1 (6 bases). The CDR3 runs 17 residues. In germline, CDR1 is MGHRA, CDR2 YSYEKL. CDR3 protein: CASSQDRQDNTNTEAFF. The CDR3 bases are TGCGCCAGCAGCCAAGATAGACAGGACAATACGAACACTGAGGCTTTCTTT.

CDR3 region: CASSLGTSGNEQFF. The CDR3 nucleotides are TGCGCCAGCAGCTTGGGGACTAGCGGGAATGAGCAGTTCTTC. The chain carries TRBV5-1 and TRBJ2-1, with TRBD2 matching over 11 bases. V was pared by 0 bases and J by 7 bases, with 0 bases of the junction left unmatched. The germline V gene encodes CDR1 SGHRS and CDR2 YFSETQ. This CDR3 comprises 14 residues.

On this clone: An end of the junction differs from the germline gene, which may be a read error. The chain links TRBV2 to TRBJ1-4; 7 bases map to TRBD1. Germline lookup yields CDR1 SNHLY and CDR2 FYNNEI. The CDR3 length is 12 residues. DNA for the CDR3: TGTGCCAGCAGTGTGAGATTAGGGACAGCCCTTTTT. Translated, it gives CASSVRLGTALF.

The rearrangement uses TRBV5-1 and TRBJ1-1; D is perhaps TRBD1 (5 bases). Per germline, CDR1 SGHRS and CDR2 YFSETQ. This CDR3 is 14 amino acids long. V was pared by 5 bases and J by 3 bases, with 14 bases between. CDR3: CASSSRGSDTEAFF. In DNA, the CDR3 is TGCGCCAGCAGTTCTAGGGGTTCAGACACTGAAGCTTTCTTT.

This clone was picked up a small number of times. This sequence joins TRBV11-2 and TRBJ2-6; D might be TRBD1 (5 bases). The germline V and J ends were trimmed by 1 base and 4 bases, with 11 bases remaining between them. This CDR3 is built from 16 residues. Germline V gives CDR1 SGHAT, CDR2 FQNNGV. CDR3 in DNA: TGTGCCAGCAGCTTAGCAGGGATTCTCGGGGCCAACGTCCTGACTTTC. Its protein product is CASSLAGILGANVLTF.

CDR3 residues: CASSFQGGNYGYTF. The CDR3 region has the DNA TGTGCCAGCAGTTTCCAAGGGGGAAACTATGGCTACACCTTC. The chain uses TRBV28 and TRBJ1-2, with D possibly being TRBD1 (6 bases). Trimming removed 3 bases from V and 2 bases from J, with 10 bases in between. The germline V gene encodes CDR1 MDHEN and CDR2 SYDVKM. This CDR3 is built from 14 residues.

Only one count was recorded for this clone. The chain couples TRBV30 to TRBJ1-2; TRBD1 matches 7 bases. Germline V CDR1 and CDR2: GTSNPN, SVGIG (reference sequence). The V gene end was trimmed by 1 base and the J gene end by 4 bases; junction bases not matched to a gene: 9. The CDR3 contains 15 residues. CDR3 protein: CAWSEAGGKPYGYTF. The CDR3 DNA is TGTGCCTGGAGTGAGGCAGGGGGAAAACCCTATGGCTACACCTTC.

The table lists this clone with a count of one. The chain is built from TRBV5-5 and TRBJ1-2; weak D call: TRBD1 (6 bases). The CDR3 length is 14 residues. V was pared by 3 bases and J by 5 bases, with 14 bases between. Per the germline V gene, CDR1 is SGHKS and CDR2 is YYEKEE (reference sequence). The CDR3: CASSYRDKGYGYTF. The CDR3 nucleotides read TGTGCCAGCAGCTACCGGGACAAGGGGTATGGCTACACCTTC.

This clone was found a few times. The J gene is TRBJ1-6, the V gene TRBV5-1, with 9 bases matching TRBD1. CDR1 and CDR2 (germline): SGHRS, YFSETQ. The CDR3 loop spans 15 amino acids. With V trimmed by 4 bases and J by 7 bases, 6 bases remained unmatched. The CDR3 spells CASSNTGTGNSPLHF. The DNA for the CDR3 is TGCGCCAGCAGCAACACCGGGACAGGGAATTCACCCCTCCACTTT.

The rearrangement joins TRBV29-1 to TRBJ2-7; 8 bases agree with TRBD2. Looked up from germline, CDR1 is SQVTM and CDR2 is ANQGSEA. J gave up 7 bases and V 3 bases, and 5 bases lay outside the gene matches. The CDR3 has 12 amino acids. The CDR3 sequence: CSVDTGGDEQYF. CDR3 bases: TGCAGCGTTGATACGGGGGGGGATGAGCAGTACTTC.

The chain employs TRBV28 and TRBJ1-2, with unresolved D. The V and J ends lost 5 bases and 2 bases respectively, with 12 bases between them. Germline V gives CDR1 MDHEN, CDR2 SYDVKM. The CDR3 runs to 14 residues. CDR3 residues: CASSPYAVNYGYTF. The CDR3 DNA follows: TGTGCCAGCAGTCCGTACGCGGTAAACTATGGCTACACCTTC.

This clone was observed a few times. This rearrangement joins TRBV9 to TRBJ2-5, with 8 bases identical to TRBD2. The trim removed 3 bases at V and 4 bases at J, leaving 8 bases unmatched. The CDR3 has 15 residues. The germline V gene has CDR1 SGDLS and CDR2 YYNGEE. The CDR3, as DNA: TGTGCCAGCAGCGAGGGACTAGGAAGCCCAGAGACCCAGTACTTC. It encodes CASSEGLGSPETQYF.

The CDR3 coding sequence is TGCAGCGTTCAACAGTCATCCTTGTATGGCTACACCTTC. Its translation: CSVQQSSLYGYTF. V gene TRBV29-1 combines with J gene TRBJ1-2; D is undetermined. CDR1 is SQVTM, CDR2 ANQGSEA, per germline. V was clipped by 5 bases and J by 5 bases, with 15 bases between them. The CDR3 loop spans 13 amino acids.

The rearrangement uses TRBV5-1 and TRBJ1-2, with TRBD1 matching 9 bases. From germline, CDR1 is SGHRS and CDR2 YFSETQ. CDR3 length: 14 amino acids. V lost 0 bases and J lost 6; bases outside the gene matches: 3. CDR3 region: CASSLVRTGDGYTF. Here the CDR3 DNA reads TGCGCCAGCAGCTTGGTGAGGACAGGGGATGGCTACACCTTC.

The chain joins TRBV24-1 to TRBJ2-7; maybe TRBD2 (5 bases). V lost 9 bases and J lost 1, with 12 bases in between. The CDR3 length is 13 residues. The germline gives CDR1 KGHDR, CDR2 SFDVKD. The CDR3: CATAEVGSYEQYF. The CDR3 DNA reads as TGTGCCACCGCGGAGGTGGGGTCCTACGAGCAGTACTTC.

V and J are TRBV5-4 and TRBJ2-7, with 10 bases aligning to TRBD1. The CDR3 extends over 13 amino acids. Germline V lookup: CDR1 SGHNT, CDR2 YYREEE (reference sequence). The V segment lost 4 bases and the J segment 4 bases; nucleotides outside the gene matches: 2. CDR3: CASSAGQGYEQYF. The DNA of the CDR3 is TGTGCCAGCAGCGCGGGACAGGGGTACGAGCAGTACTTC.

This sequence joins TRBV14 and TRBJ1-3; D gene unclear. V shed 0 bases and J shed 0 bases, with 15 bases lying between them. The CDR3 runs 18 residues. Germline CDR1 SGHDN, CDR2 FVKESK. The CDR3 sequence: CASSQEAAGLLSGNTIYF. DNA of the CDR3: TGTGCCAGCAGCCAAGAAGCGGCAGGACTACTCTCTGGAAACACCATATATTTT. The full variable domain, in which reference TRBV14 and TRBJ1-3 provide the parts outside the CDR3, is EAGVTQFPSHSVIEKGQTVTLRCDPISGHDNLYWYRRVMGKEIKFLLHFVKESKQDESGMPNNRFLAERTGGTYSTLKVQPAELEDSGVYFCASSQEAAGLLSGNTIYFGEGSWLTVV.

This chain joins TRBV3-1 (or the pseudogene TRBV3-2) and TRBJ1-1; D perhaps matches TRBD1 (5 bases). The CDR3 is 15 residues long. Germline values: CDR1 LGHDT, CDR2 YNNKEL (reference sequence). The germline V and J ends were trimmed by 0 bases and 5 bases, with 13 bases remaining between them. The chain's CDR3 is CASSQDPGVRTEAFF. As DNA, the CDR3 is TGTGCCAGCAGCCAAGATCCGGGGGTACGGACTGAAGCTTTCTTT.

In this sample, this clone turned up once. V and J are TRBV11-3 and TRBJ2-1; 12 bases match TRBD2. V shed 5 bases and J 12 bases; nucleotides not matched to a gene: 8. The CDR3 consists of 14 residues. Germline CDR1 SGHNT, CDR2 YENEEA. The CDR3 loop reads CASSVGLAGSGQFF. CDR3 sequence (DNA): TGTGCCAGCAGCGTAGGACTAGCGGGGTCTGGGCAGTTCTTC. Using reference TRBV11-3 and TRBJ2-1 for the parts outside the CDR3, the full variable domain is EAGVVQSPRYKIIEKKQPVAFWCNPISGHNTLYWYLQNLGQGPELLIRYENEEAVDDSQLPKDRFSAERLKGVDSTLKIQPAELGDSAVYLCASSVGLAGSGQFFGPGTRLTVL.

The J gene is TRBJ1-4, the V gene TRBV27; tentatively, D is TRBD1 (5 bases). This CDR3 contains 15 residues. The germline V gene encodes CDR1 MNHEY and CDR2 SMNVEV (reference sequence). V was shortened by 2 bases and J by 4 bases, with 11 bases between the two germline ends. CDR3 residues: CASSLRVGLNEKLFF. In DNA form, the CDR3 reads TGTGCCAGCAGTTTAAGGGTGGGGCTTAATGAAAAACTGTTTTTT.

The V and J genes are TRBV24-1 and TRBJ1-4; the D is unclear. Trimming pared 2 bases from V and 4 bases from J, leaving 10 bases between. This CDR3 is built from 15 residues. The germline V gene encodes CDR1 KGHDR and CDR2 SFDVKD. In DNA form, the CDR3 reads TGTGCCACCAGTGATTCAAGGACTGTTAATGAAAAACTGTTTTTT. As protein: CATSDSRTVNEKLFF.

The V call is TRBV23-1, the J call TRBJ1-1; no clear D. TRBV23-1 is labeled an ORF, and its function is uncertain. The CDR3 covers 17 residues. Trimming removed 4 bases at V and 2 bases at J, with 20 bases between. The CDR3 region is CASSPPDLSEGNTEAFF. DNA for the CDR3: TGCGCCAGCAGTCCCCCGGACCTAAGTGAGGGAAACACTGAAGCTTTCTTT.

This clone was seen only a few times. The gene calls are TRBV20-1 and TRBJ1-2; TRBD1 aligns across 11 bases. The CDR3 runs 15 residues. The ends lost 3 bases at V and 8 bases at J; junction bases unmatched: 11. CDR1 and CDR2 (germline): DFQATT, SNEGSKA (reference sequence). The CDR3 DNA reads TGCAGTGCTAGTCGTCCGGGACAGGGGGTACAGGGCTACACCTTC. Protein product: CSASRPGQGVQGYTF.

This clone has a handful of counts. The chain is built from TRBV13 and TRBJ1-4; D remains unclear. This CDR3 is built from 15 residues. Germline CDR1 and CDR2: PRHDT and FYEKMQ (reference sequence). Trimming removed 0 bases at V and 2 bases at J, with 7 bases between. The CDR3 nucleotides are TGTGCCAGCAGCTTAGGCCAGACTACTAATGAAAAACTGTTTTTT. Its protein product is CASSLGQTTNEKLFF.

The V gene is TRBV18, the J gene TRBJ1-1, with D perhaps TRBD1 (5 bases). CDR1 is KGHSH, CDR2 LQKENI, per germline. The CDR3 loop spans 15 amino acids. V lost 0 bases, J lost 0 bases, and 8 bases lay in between. The CDR3 protein is CASSPPGRMNTEAFF. As DNA, the CDR3 is TGTGCCAGCTCACCACCGGGGCGGATGAACACTGAAGCTTTCTTT.

The chain couples TRBV7-2 to TRBJ2-5, with TRBD2 matching 9 bases. V lost 5 bases to trimming and J lost 5 bases; unmatched junction nucleotides: 9. Germline V CDR1 and CDR2: SGHTA, FQGNSA. There are 15 residues in the CDR3. The DNA of the CDR3 is TGTGCCAGCAGCCTTCGCGGGGGGGGGCAGGAGACCCAGTACTTC. It specifies CASSLRGGGQETQYF.

V usage is TRBV7-8 and J usage is TRBJ2-7; D is undetermined. V dropped 1 base and J dropped 0 bases, with 7 bases sitting between them. CDR3 length: 14 residues. Germline V gene data show CDR1 as SGHVS and CDR2 as FQNEAQ. The DNA for the CDR3 is TGTGCCAGCAGCTTAGTGGTTAGCTCCTACGAGCAGTACTTC. It encodes CASSLVVSSYEQYF.